The T cell receptor beta chain under discussion was sequenced for a study of cytomegalovirus exposure and HLA in healthy donors. General study points: With later analysis, a missense DCLRE1C variant became linked to TCR beta V- and J-gene trimming.

V was clipped by 1 base and J by 0 bases; unmatched bases: 5. Germline V gene sequence: CDR1 MNHEY, CDR2 SVGAGI. CDR3 size: 16 residues. PCR involved 60 Vbeta and 13 Jbeta primers. Assay used: immunoSEQ multiplex PCR; TCRdb lists only in-frame clones, some missing. This table holds about 160,000 clones, roughly 80% found once. A note on this clone: Its cognate antigen is unknown.

The gene calls are TRBV6-5 and TRBJ1-2, with TRBD1 matching over 7 bases. What was sequenced was PBMCs. The receptor's source is a young woman in good health and CMV-seropositive. CDR3 in DNA: TGTGCCAGCAGTTACTGGGACAGTGCCTCTAACTATGGCTACACCTTC. Encoded protein: CASSYWDSASNYGYTF.